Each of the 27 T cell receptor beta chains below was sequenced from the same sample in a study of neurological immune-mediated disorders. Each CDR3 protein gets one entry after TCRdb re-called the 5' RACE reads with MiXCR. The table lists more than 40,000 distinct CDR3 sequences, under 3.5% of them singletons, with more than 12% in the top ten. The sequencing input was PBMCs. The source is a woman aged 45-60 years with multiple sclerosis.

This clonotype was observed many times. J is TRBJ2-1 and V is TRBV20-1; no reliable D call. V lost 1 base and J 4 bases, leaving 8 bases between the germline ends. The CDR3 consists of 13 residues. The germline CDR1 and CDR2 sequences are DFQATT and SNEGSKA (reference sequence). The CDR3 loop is CSARGLTYNEQFF. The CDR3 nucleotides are TGCAGTGCTAGAGGGTTAACATACAATGAGCAGTTCTTC.

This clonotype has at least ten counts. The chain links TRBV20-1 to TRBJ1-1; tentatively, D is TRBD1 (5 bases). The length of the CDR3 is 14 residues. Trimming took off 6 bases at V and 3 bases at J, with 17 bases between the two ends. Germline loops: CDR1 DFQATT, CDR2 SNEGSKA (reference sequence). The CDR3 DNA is TGCAGTGCCTTCCCCTCGGGCAGGGACACTGAAGCTTTCTTT. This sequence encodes CSAFPSGRDTEAFF.

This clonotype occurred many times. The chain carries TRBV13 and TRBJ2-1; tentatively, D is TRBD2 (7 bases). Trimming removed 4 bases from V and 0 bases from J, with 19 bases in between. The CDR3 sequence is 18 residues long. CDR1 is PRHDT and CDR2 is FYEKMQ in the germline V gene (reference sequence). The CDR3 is CASSSRLGGGSSYNEQFF. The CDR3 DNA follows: TGTGCCAGCAGCTCCCGGTTAGGGGGAGGGAGCTCCTACAATGAGCAGTTCTTC.

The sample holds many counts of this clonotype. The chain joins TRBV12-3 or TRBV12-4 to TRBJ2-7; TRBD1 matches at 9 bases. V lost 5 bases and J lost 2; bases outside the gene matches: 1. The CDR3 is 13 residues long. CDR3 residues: CASSRDRAYEQYF. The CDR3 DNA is TGTGCCAGCAGTCGGGACAGGGCCTACGAGCAGTACTTC.

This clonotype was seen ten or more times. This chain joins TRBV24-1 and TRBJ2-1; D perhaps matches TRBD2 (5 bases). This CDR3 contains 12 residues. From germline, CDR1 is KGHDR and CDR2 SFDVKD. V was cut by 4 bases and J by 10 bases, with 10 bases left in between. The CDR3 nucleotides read TGTGCCACCAGTGACTCTAGCCGGGAGCAGTTCTTC. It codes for CATSDSSREQFF.

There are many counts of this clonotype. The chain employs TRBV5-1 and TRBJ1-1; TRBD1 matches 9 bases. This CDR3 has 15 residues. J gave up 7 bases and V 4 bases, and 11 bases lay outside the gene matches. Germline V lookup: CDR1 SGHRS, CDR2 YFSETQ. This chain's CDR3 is CASSPLQGAKVEAFF. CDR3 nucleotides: TGCGCCAGCAGCCCTTTACAGGGGGCGAAGGTTGAAGCTTTCTTT.

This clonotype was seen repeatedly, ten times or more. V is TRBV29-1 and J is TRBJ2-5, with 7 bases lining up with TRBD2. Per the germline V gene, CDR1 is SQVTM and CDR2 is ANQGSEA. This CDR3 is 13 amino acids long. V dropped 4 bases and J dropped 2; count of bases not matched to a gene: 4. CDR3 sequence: CSVATGGQETQYF. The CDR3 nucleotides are TGCAGCGTTGCGACGGGAGGTCAAGAGACCCAGTACTTC.

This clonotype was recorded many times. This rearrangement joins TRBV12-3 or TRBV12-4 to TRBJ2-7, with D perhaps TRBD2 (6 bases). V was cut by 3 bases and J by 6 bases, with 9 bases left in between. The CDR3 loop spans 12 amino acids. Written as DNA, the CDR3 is TGTGCCAGCAGTTTGGTCGGGGGCGAGCAGTACGTC. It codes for CASSLVGGEQYV.

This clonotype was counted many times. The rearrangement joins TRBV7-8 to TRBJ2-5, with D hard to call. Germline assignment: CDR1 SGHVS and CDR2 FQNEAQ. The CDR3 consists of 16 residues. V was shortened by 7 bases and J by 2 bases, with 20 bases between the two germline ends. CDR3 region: CASTPARNSKQETQYF. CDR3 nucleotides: TGTGCCAGCACCCCAGCCAGGAACAGCAAGCAAGAGACCCAGTACTTC. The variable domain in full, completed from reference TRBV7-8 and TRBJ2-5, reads GAGVSQSPRYKVAKRGQDVALRCDPISGHVSLFWYQQALGQGPEFLTYFQNEAQLDKSGLPSDRFFAERPEGSVSTLKIQRTQQEDSAVYLCASTPARNSKQETQYFGPGTRLLVL.

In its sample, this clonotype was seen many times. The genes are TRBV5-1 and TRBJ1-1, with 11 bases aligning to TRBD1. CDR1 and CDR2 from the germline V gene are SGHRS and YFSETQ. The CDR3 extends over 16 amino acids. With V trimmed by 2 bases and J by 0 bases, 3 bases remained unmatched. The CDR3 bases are TGCGCCAGCAGCTTTGGACAGGGGGCGATGAACACTGAAGCTTTCTTT. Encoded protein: CASSFGQGAMNTEAFF.

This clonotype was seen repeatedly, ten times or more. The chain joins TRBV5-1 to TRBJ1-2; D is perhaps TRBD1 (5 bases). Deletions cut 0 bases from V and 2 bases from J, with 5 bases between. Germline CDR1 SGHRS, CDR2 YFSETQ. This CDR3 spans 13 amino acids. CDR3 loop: CASSLGQNYGYTF. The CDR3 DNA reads TGCGCCAGCAGCTTGGGACAGAACTATGGCTACACCTTC.

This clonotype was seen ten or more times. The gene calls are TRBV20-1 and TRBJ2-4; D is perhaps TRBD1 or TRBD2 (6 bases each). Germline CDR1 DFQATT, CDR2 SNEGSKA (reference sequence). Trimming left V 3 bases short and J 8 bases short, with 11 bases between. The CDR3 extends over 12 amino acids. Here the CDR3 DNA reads TGCAGTGCTAGTTTAAGGGGGGACATTCAGTACTTC. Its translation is CSASLRGDIQYF.

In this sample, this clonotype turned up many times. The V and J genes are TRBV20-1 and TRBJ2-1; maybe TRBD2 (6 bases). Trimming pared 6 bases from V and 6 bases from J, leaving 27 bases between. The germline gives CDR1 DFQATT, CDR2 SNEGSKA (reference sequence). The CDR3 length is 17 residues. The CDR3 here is CSATNALVAGSGNEQFF. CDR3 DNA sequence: TGCAGTGCCACAAACGCCCTAGTTGCGGGGTCGGGCAATGAGCAGTTCTTC.

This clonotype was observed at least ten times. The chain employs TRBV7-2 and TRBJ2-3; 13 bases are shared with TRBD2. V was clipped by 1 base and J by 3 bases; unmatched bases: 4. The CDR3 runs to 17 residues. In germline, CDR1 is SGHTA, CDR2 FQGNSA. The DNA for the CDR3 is TGTGCCAGCAGCTTAGATACGACTAGCGGGAGGACAGATACGCAGTATTTT. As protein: CASSLDTTSGRTDTQYF.

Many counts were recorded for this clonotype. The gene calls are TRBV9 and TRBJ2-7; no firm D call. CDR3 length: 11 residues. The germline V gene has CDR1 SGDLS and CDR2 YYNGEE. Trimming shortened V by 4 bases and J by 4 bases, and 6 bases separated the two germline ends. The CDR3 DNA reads TGTGCCAGCAGCCACGGTTACGAGCAGTACTTC. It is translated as CASSHGYEQYF.

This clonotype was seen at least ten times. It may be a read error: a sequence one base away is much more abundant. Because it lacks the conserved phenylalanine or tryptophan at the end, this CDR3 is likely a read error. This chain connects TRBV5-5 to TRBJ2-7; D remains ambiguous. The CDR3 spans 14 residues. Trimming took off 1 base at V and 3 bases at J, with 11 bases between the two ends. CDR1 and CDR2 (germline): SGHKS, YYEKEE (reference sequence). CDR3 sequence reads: CASSLTGPFYEQYG. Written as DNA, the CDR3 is TGTGCCAGCAGCTTGACCGGGCCTTTCTACGAGCAGTACGGC.

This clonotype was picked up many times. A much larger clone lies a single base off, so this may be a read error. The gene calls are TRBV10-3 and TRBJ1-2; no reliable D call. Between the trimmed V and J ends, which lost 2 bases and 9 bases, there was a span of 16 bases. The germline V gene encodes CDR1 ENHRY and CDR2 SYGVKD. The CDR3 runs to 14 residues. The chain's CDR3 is CAISEPRAPQSYTF. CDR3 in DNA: TGTGCCATCAGTGAGCCAAGAGCCCCTCAAAGCTACACCTTC.

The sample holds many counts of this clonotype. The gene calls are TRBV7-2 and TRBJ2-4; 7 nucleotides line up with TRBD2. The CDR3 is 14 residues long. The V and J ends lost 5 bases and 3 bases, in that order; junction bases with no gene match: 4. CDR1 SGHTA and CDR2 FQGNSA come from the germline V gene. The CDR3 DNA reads TGTGCCAGCAGCCCCTGGGGGGGCAAAAACATTCAGTACTTC. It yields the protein CASSPWGGKNIQYF. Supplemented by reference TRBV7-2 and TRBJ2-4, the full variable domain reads GAGVSQSPSNKVTEKGKDVELRCDPISGHTALYWYRQSLGQGLEFLIYFQGNSAPDKSGLPSDRFSAERTGGSVSTLTIQRTQQEDSAVYLCASSPWGGKNIQYFGAGTRLSVL.

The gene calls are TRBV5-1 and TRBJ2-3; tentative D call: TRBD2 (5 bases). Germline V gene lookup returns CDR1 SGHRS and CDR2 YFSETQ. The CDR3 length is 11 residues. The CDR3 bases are TGCGACAGTAGCGAACAAAATACGCAGTATTTT. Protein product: CDSSEQNTQYF.

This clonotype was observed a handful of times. DNA for the CDR3: TGTGCCAGCAGCTCGACAGGGGCGGACACTGAAGCTTTCTTT. It translates to CASSSTGADTEAFF. The rearrangement links TRBV7-3 to TRBJ1-1, with 8 positions matching TRBD1. Trimming removed 4 bases from V and 3 bases from J; junction bases left unmatched: 4. Germline loops: CDR1 SGHTA, CDR2 FQGTGA. The CDR3 sequence is 14 residues long.

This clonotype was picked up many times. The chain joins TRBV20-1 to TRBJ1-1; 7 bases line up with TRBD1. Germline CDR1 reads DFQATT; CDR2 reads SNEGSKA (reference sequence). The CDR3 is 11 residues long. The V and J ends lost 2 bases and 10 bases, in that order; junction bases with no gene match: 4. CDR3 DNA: TGCAGTGCTAGAAGACAGGGCGGAGCTTTCTTT. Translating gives CSARRQGGAFF.

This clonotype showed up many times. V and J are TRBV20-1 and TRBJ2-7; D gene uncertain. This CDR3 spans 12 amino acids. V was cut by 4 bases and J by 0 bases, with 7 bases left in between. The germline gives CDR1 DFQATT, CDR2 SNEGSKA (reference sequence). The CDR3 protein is CSANRVSYEQYF. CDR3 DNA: TGCAGTGCTAACCGGGTCTCCTACGAGCAGTACTTC.

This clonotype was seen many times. In DNA, the CDR3 is TGCGCCAGCAGCTCTACCGGGACAGGGGAAAGCACAGATACGCAGTATTTT. Protein: CASSSTGTGESTDTQYF. The V call is TRBV4-1, the J call TRBJ2-3, with 10 bases aligning to TRBD1. V trimming: 5 bases; J trimming: 0 bases; junction bases outside the gene matches: 8. Germline V gene sequence: CDR1 MGHRA, CDR2 YSYEKL. This CDR3 has 17 amino acids.

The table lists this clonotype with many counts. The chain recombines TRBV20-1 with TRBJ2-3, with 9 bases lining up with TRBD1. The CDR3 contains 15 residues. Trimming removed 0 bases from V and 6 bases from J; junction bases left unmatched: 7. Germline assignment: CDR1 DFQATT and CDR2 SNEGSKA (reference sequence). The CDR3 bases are TGCAGTGCTAGAGAGGGACAGGGATTGTGGGATACGCAGTATTTT. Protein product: CSAREGQGLWDTQYF.

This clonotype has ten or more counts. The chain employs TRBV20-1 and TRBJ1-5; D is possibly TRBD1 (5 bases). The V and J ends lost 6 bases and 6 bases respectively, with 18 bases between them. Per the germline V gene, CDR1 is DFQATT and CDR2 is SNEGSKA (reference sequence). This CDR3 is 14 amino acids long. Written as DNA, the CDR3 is TGCAGTGCAGGAGACAGTCCCTGGGGTCAGCCCCAGCATTTT. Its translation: CSAGDSPWGQPQHF.

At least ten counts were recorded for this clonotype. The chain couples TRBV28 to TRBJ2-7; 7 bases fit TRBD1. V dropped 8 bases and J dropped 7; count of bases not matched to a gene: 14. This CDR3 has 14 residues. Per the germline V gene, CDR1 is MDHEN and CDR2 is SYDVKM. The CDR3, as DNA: TGTGCCAGCGAAACCTGGACAGGCTCGGGGGAGCAGTACTTC. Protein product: CASETWTGSGEQYF.

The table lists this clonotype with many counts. The CDR3 nucleotides are TGCAGTGCTAGAGATTCGAGTCGGGGGACCCCAGATACGCAGTATTTT. This encodes CSARDSSRGTPDTQYF. The V call is TRBV20-1, the J call TRBJ2-3; TRBD2 might be the D (6 bases). V was shortened by 0 bases and J by 4 bases, with 17 bases between the two germline ends. The germline gives CDR1 DFQATT, CDR2 SNEGSKA (reference sequence). The CDR3 length is 16 residues.